A selection of T cell receptor beta chains follows, all from one sample in a study of blood T cell repertoires in COVID-19. Clones were read by immunoSEQ multiplex PCR, and TCRdb kept only the in-frame ones, dropping some. The data show roughly 180,000 clones, with roughly 80% seen just once and about 10% held by the top ten. Sequenced sample: PBMCs or T cells enriched from blood (not recorded which). These receptors all come from a man aged 50 to 60 who had recovered from COVID-19. The CDR3 runs from the conserved cysteine through the conserved F or W. The D gene is left open where the match is weak. For some rows the clone size is stated as once, few or many, or as a class when expanded; others skip it.

CDR3 DNA: TGCGCCAGCAGCCAGGGGGCTAACGACTACGAGCAGTACTTC; CDR3 protein: CASSQGANDYEQYF; clone size: few; V gene: TRBV10-1; D gene: TRBD1; CDR3 length: 14; J gene: TRBJ2-7
CDR3 DNA: TGTGCCAGCAGCAAACAGGGCTTTAGCAATCAGCCCCAGCATTTT; CDR3 protein: CASSKQGFSNQPQHF; clone size: -; V gene: TRBV7-9; D gene: -; CDR3 length: 15; J gene: TRBJ1-5
CDR3 DNA: TGTGCCAGCAGCGTAAGTGGTTTAGGGACAGGGAGATCTGATACGCAGTATTTT; CDR3 protein: CASSVSGLGTGRSDTQYF; clone size: -; V gene: TRBV9; D gene: TRBD1; CDR3 length: 18; J gene: TRBJ2-3
CDR3 DNA: TGTGCCAGCAGCTTTTTTTACCGGGACCGGGGGGAGCAGTACTTC; CDR3 protein: CASSFFYRDRGEQYF; clone size: -; V gene: TRBV5-6; D gene: -; CDR3 length: 15; J gene: TRBJ2-7
CDR3 DNA: TGTGCCAGCAGCTTAGCGGGGGGGACTACAGATACGCAGTATTTT; CDR3 protein: CASSLAGGTTDTQYF; clone size: once; V gene: TRBV7-8; D gene: TRBD2; CDR3 length: 15; J gene: TRBJ2-3
CDR3 DNA: TGTGCCAGCAGTTATGTCGGACAGTTACAAGAGACCCAGTACTTC; CDR3 protein: CASSYVGQLQETQYF; clone size: -; V gene: TRBV28; D gene: -; CDR3 length: 15; J gene: TRBJ2-5
CDR3 DNA: TGTGCCAGCAGCTTACGGGGGGGATCCGCGAACACCGGGGAGCTGTTTTTT; CDR3 protein: CASSLRGGSANTGELFF; clone size: few; V gene: TRBV7-3; D gene: TRBD2; CDR3 length: 17; J gene: TRBJ2-2
CDR3 DNA: TGCGCCAGCAGCTTGCAGACTAGCCAGGGGACCCAGTACTTC; CDR3 protein: CASSLQTSQGTQYF; clone size: -; V gene: TRBV5-1; D gene: TRBD2; CDR3 length: 14; J gene: TRBJ2-5
CDR3 DNA: TGTGCCATCACTCCCGGAGTTGGCGGCCAACACAATGAGCAGTTCTTC; CDR3 protein: CAITPGVGGQHNEQFF; clone size: -; V gene: TRBV10-3; D gene: -; CDR3 length: 16; J gene: TRBJ2-1
CDR3 DNA: TGTGCCAGCAGCTTAAAGGGACAGGGATATCGGGAGACCCAGTACTTC; CDR3 protein: CASSLKGQGYRETQYF; clone size: -; V gene: TRBV7-3; D gene: TRBD1; CDR3 length: 16; J gene: TRBJ2-5
CDR3 DNA: TGTGCCAGCAGCCAAGACTTTAGCGGGGGCACAGATACGCAGTATTTT; CDR3 protein: CASSQDFSGGTDTQYF; clone size: -; V gene: TRBV4-2; D gene: TRBD2; CDR3 length: 16; J gene: TRBJ2-3
CDR3 DNA: TGTGCCAGCAGTTCCATTCCGGGACAGGGTGGGGAAAAACTGTTTTTT; CDR3 protein: CASSSIPGQGGEKLFF; clone size: once; V gene: TRBV28; D gene: TRBD1; CDR3 length: 16; J gene: TRBJ1-4
CDR3 DNA: TGTGCCAGCAGCTTTAACTCGAAGAGCAATCAGCCCCAGCATTTT; CDR3 protein: CASSFNSKSNQPQHF; clone size: -; V gene: TRBV7-3; D gene: -; CDR3 length: 15; J gene: TRBJ1-5
CDR3 DNA: TGTGCCAGCAGTTTAGTCTTATCGGGGGAGCTGTTTTTT; CDR3 protein: CASSLVLSGELFF; clone size: -; V gene: TRBV12-3/TRBV12-4; D gene: -; CDR3 length: 13; J gene: TRBJ2-2
CDR3 DNA: TGTGCCAGCAGTCACTGGGGGGGAGGAGAGACCCAGTACTTC; CDR3 protein: CASSHWGGGETQYF; clone size: -; V gene: TRBV3-1/TRBV3-2; D gene: TRBD2; CDR3 length: 14; J gene: TRBJ2-5
CDR3 DNA: TGCGCCAGCAGCTTGGGTCCGGATCAGCCCCAGCATTTT; CDR3 protein: CASSLGPDQPQHF; clone size: -; V gene: TRBV5-1; D gene: -; CDR3 length: 13; J gene: TRBJ1-5
CDR3 DNA: TGTGCCAGCACAATCAGGCAGCTGAACACTGAAGCTTTCTTT; CDR3 protein: CASTIRQLNTEAFF; clone size: -; V gene: TRBV7-9; D gene: -; CDR3 length: 14; J gene: TRBJ1-1
CDR3 DNA: TGTGCCAGCAGCTTACTAGGGAGGGTGAGGCATCAGCCCCAGCATTTT; CDR3 protein: CASSLLGRVRHQPQHF; clone size: few; V gene: TRBV7-8; D gene: -; CDR3 length: 16; J gene: TRBJ1-5
CDR3 DNA: TGTGCCAGTAGTCTAACTAGCGGGCCAAGCTCCTACGAGCAGTACTTC; CDR3 protein: CASSLTSGPSSYEQYF; clone size: -; V gene: TRBV19; D gene: TRBD2; CDR3 length: 16; J gene: TRBJ2-7
CDR3 DNA: TGTGCCAGCAGCTTAGGGAGGGGGCTGAGTGGAAACACCATATATTTT; CDR3 protein: CASSLGRGLSGNTIYF; clone size: -; V gene: TRBV11-2; D gene: TRBD1; CDR3 length: 16; J gene: TRBJ1-3
CDR3 DNA: TGTGCCAGTAGTATGGGAGGGAGCGCGTACAATGAGCAGTTCTTC; CDR3 protein: CASSMGGSAYNEQFF; clone size: few; V gene: TRBV19; D gene: TRBD2; CDR3 length: 15; J gene: TRBJ2-1
CDR3 DNA: TGTGCCAGCACCTGGGGGGGAGGGCTCTATGAGCAGTTCTTC; CDR3 protein: CASTWGGGLYEQFF; clone size: -; V gene: TRBV27; D gene: TRBD2; CDR3 length: 14; J gene: TRBJ2-1
CDR3 DNA: TGTGCCAGTGGGGGGGGAGCAGGTAGTTCACCCCTCCACTTT; CDR3 protein: CASGGGAGSSPLHF; clone size: -; V gene: TRBV19; D gene: -; CDR3 length: 14; J gene: TRBJ1-6
CDR3 DNA: TGTGCCAGCAGCTCAGGACTAGCGCGTAATGAGCAGTTCTTC; CDR3 protein: CASSSGLARNEQFF; clone size: few; V gene: TRBV7-2; D gene: TRBD2; CDR3 length: 14; J gene: TRBJ2-1
CDR3 DNA: TGTGCCAGCCGCAGGGCTAACTATGGCTACACCTTC; CDR3 protein: CASRRANYGYTF; clone size: -; V gene: TRBV12-3/TRBV12-4; D gene: -; CDR3 length: 12; J gene: TRBJ1-2
CDR3 DNA: TGTGCCACCACTCCCACTTTGGGGACAGGGGGAACCGGGGAGCTGTTTTTT; CDR3 protein: CATTPTLGTGGTGELFF; clone size: -; V gene: TRBV15; D gene: TRBD1; CDR3 length: 17; J gene: TRBJ2-2
CDR3 DNA: TGTGCCAGCAGCCCCCGACAGGGGAGAGATGAAAAACTGTTTTTT; CDR3 protein: CASSPRQGRDEKLFF; clone size: -; V gene: TRBV9; D gene: TRBD1; CDR3 length: 15; J gene: TRBJ1-4
CDR3 DNA: TGTGCCACCAGTTTCACCAGGACAGGAGATAAGGTCTTC; CDR3 protein: CATSFTRTGDKVF; clone size: -; V gene: TRBV15; D gene: TRBD1; CDR3 length: 13; J gene: TRBJ1-2
CDR3 DNA: TGTGCCATCAGTGGGCACCCGTCTTCGCGGGACTACAATGAGCAGTTCTTC; CDR3 protein: CAISGHPSSRDYNEQFF; clone size: -; V gene: TRBV10-3; D gene: -; CDR3 length: 17; J gene: TRBJ2-1
CDR3 DNA: TGTGCCAGCACGGGGACAGGGAGTTCACCCCTCCACTTT; CDR3 protein: CASTGTGSSPLHF; clone size: -; V gene: TRBV6-5; D gene: TRBD1; CDR3 length: 13; J gene: TRBJ1-6
CDR3 DNA: TGTGCCAGCAGTTCCAGACTAGCGGGAGGGGTGACCCAGTACTTC; CDR3 protein: CASSSRLAGGVTQYF; clone size: -; V gene: TRBV27; D gene: TRBD2; CDR3 length: 15; J gene: TRBJ2-5
CDR3 DNA: TGTGCCAGCTCACCGCAGGGGGAGAGCACTGAAGCTTTCTTT; CDR3 protein: CASSPQGESTEAFF; clone size: -; V gene: TRBV18; D gene: TRBD1; CDR3 length: 14; J gene: TRBJ1-1
CDR3 DNA: TGTGCTAGTGGAAATGACAGGGACAACGAGCAGTACTTC; CDR3 protein: CASGNDRDNEQYF; clone size: -; V gene: TRBV12-5; D gene: TRBD1; CDR3 length: 13; J gene: TRBJ2-7
CDR3 DNA: TGTGCCAGCAGCTTGGCCGGACAGGGAATCTACGAGCAGTACTTC; CDR3 protein: CASSLAGQGIYEQYF; clone size: -; V gene: TRBV5-5; D gene: TRBD1; CDR3 length: 15; J gene: TRBJ2-7
CDR3 DNA: TGTGCCAGCAGCGTTAGCGGGGGGGTCACAGATACGCAGTATTTT; CDR3 protein: CASSVSGGVTDTQYF; clone size: -; V gene: TRBV7-3; D gene: TRBD2; CDR3 length: 15; J gene: TRBJ2-3
CDR3 DNA: TGTGCCAGCAGCTTGGATGCAGGGTATAATTCACCCCTCCACTTT; CDR3 protein: CASSLDAGYNSPLHF; clone size: -; V gene: TRBV7-3; D gene: -; CDR3 length: 15; J gene: TRBJ1-6
CDR3 DNA: TGTGCTAGTGGTCTTAATACCGGGACAGGGTTTTCAGAGACCCAGTACTTC; CDR3 protein: CASGLNTGTGFSETQYF; clone size: once; V gene: TRBV12-5; D gene: TRBD1; CDR3 length: 17; J gene: TRBJ2-5
CDR3 DNA: TGTGCCAGTAGTATAGGCACCGGGACAGGGGTCGACGAGCAGTACTTC; CDR3 protein: CASSIGTGTGVDEQYF; clone size: -; V gene: TRBV19; D gene: TRBD1; CDR3 length: 16; J gene: TRBJ2-7
CDR3 DNA: TGTGCCAGCGCTTCTGAGACAGAAGCTGGCTACACCTTC; CDR3 protein: CASASETEAGYTF; clone size: -; V gene: TRBV18; D gene: -; CDR3 length: 13; J gene: TRBJ1-2
CDR3 DNA: TGTGCCAGCAGCGTAGAGGCGGGGGCGGGCACCGGGGAGCTGTTTTTT; CDR3 protein: CASSVEAGAGTGELFF; clone size: -; V gene: TRBV9; D gene: -; CDR3 length: 16; J gene: TRBJ2-2
CDR3 DNA: TGTGCCAGCAGCCATCCCCTCGGCCGGACAGGGGAGGCCCCCCTCTATGGCTACACCTTC; CDR3 protein: CASSHPLGRTGEAPLYGYTF; clone size: -; V gene: TRBV14; D gene: TRBD1; CDR3 length: 20; J gene: TRBJ1-2
CDR3 DNA: TGTGCCAGCAGCGTAACCGGGTTCAATTCACCCCTCCACTTT; CDR3 protein: CASSVTGFNSPLHF; clone size: -; V gene: TRBV9; D gene: -; CDR3 length: 14; J gene: TRBJ1-6
CDR3 DNA: TGCGCCAGCAGCTTGCTGGGTAGCGGGAGGGACGTTGGCTCCCGAGCCAAAAACATTCAGTACTTC; CDR3 protein: CASSLLGSGRDVGSRAKNIQYF; clone size: -; V gene: TRBV5-1; D gene: TRBD2; CDR3 length: 22; J gene: TRBJ2-4
CDR3 DNA: TGTGCCAGCAGTCCGGGGGGGCGCTACGAGCAGTACTTC; CDR3 protein: CASSPGGRYEQYF; clone size: once; V gene: TRBV27; D gene: TRBD2; CDR3 length: 13; J gene: TRBJ2-7
CDR3 DNA: TGTGCCAGCAGCCCCGTTTCTGGAAACACCATATATTTT; CDR3 protein: CASSPVSGNTIYF; clone size: once; V gene: TRBV9; D gene: -; CDR3 length: 13; J gene: TRBJ1-3
CDR3 DNA: TGTGCCAGCACCGTGGATACGGGGGACAATGAGCAGTTCTTC; CDR3 protein: CASTVDTGDNEQFF; clone size: -; V gene: TRBV9; D gene: -; CDR3 length: 14; J gene: TRBJ2-1
CDR3 DNA: TGTGCCAGCAGCGTAGAGGCGGGGGTCGATGAAGAGACCCAGTACTTC; CDR3 protein: CASSVEAGVDEETQYF; clone size: once; V gene: TRBV9; D gene: TRBD2; CDR3 length: 16; J gene: TRBJ2-5
CDR3 DNA: TGTGCCAGCAGCCCGGGGACTAGCGGAGGCACAGATACGCAGTATTTT; CDR3 protein: CASSPGTSGGTDTQYF; clone size: -; V gene: TRBV4-2; D gene: TRBD2; CDR3 length: 16; J gene: TRBJ2-3
CDR3 DNA: TGTGCCAGCAGTTTGGGACAGGGTCCTGAAGCTTTCTTT; CDR3 protein: CASSLGQGPEAFF; clone size: -; V gene: TRBV12-3/TRBV12-4; D gene: TRBD1; CDR3 length: 13; J gene: TRBJ1-1
CDR3 DNA: TGTGCCAGCAGTGAACGCCCAGGACTTGGCTACACCTTC; CDR3 protein: CASSERPGLGYTF; clone size: -; V gene: TRBV6-1; D gene: -; CDR3 length: 13; J gene: TRBJ1-2
CDR3 DNA: TGTGCCAGCAGGGTTACGGAGGGCAATCAGCCCCAGCATTTT; CDR3 protein: CASRVTEGNQPQHF; clone size: -; V gene: TRBV2; D gene: -; CDR3 length: 14; J gene: TRBJ1-5
CDR3 DNA: TGTGCCAGCAGCCAAGGGACAGATAACACAGATACGCAGTATTTT; CDR3 protein: CASSQGTDNTDTQYF; clone size: once; V gene: TRBV7-6; D gene: TRBD1; CDR3 length: 15; J gene: TRBJ2-3
CDR3 DNA: TGTGCCAGCAGCTTGAGGTTGGGGCTCCCTGAAGCTTTCTTT; CDR3 protein: CASSLRLGLPEAFF; clone size: -; V gene: TRBV7-2; D gene: -; CDR3 length: 14; J gene: TRBJ1-1
CDR3 DNA: TGTGCCAGCAGCCCCGGGACTGAAGACACCGGGGAGCTGTTTTTT; CDR3 protein: CASSPGTEDTGELFF; clone size: once; V gene: TRBV3-1/TRBV3-2; D gene: -; CDR3 length: 15; J gene: TRBJ2-2
CDR3 DNA: TGTGCCAGCAGCTGGGATGGACAGGGATCAAATGAGCAGTTCTTC; CDR3 protein: CASSWDGQGSNEQFF; clone size: -; V gene: TRBV28; D gene: TRBD1; CDR3 length: 15; J gene: TRBJ2-1
CDR3 DNA: TGTGCCAGCAGCCTTGAGAGGACTTGGGATGAGCAGTTCTTC; CDR3 protein: CASSLERTWDEQFF; clone size: once; V gene: TRBV3-1/TRBV3-2; D gene: -; CDR3 length: 14; J gene: TRBJ2-1
CDR3 DNA: TGTGCCAGCAGCTTAATGACAGGGGGCGGTCATTCACCCCTCCACTTT; CDR3 protein: CASSLMTGGGHSPLHF; clone size: -; V gene: TRBV11-3; D gene: TRBD1; CDR3 length: 16; J gene: TRBJ1-6
CDR3 DNA: TGCGCCAGCAGAATCGGACAGGGTCAGACCCAGTACTTC; CDR3 protein: CASRIGQGQTQYF; clone size: -; V gene: TRBV10-2; D gene: TRBD1; CDR3 length: 13; J gene: TRBJ2-5